This T cell receptor beta chain was captured by sequencing in a study of chronic HIV infection and antiretroviral therapy. In this sample, this clonotype turned up many times. CDR3 length: 11 residues. In germline, CDR1 is DFQATT, CDR2 SNEGSKA (reference sequence). V lost 0 bases and J lost 9, with 6 bases in between. TCRdb recomputed calls from the 5' RACE reads with MiXCR, one row per CDR3 protein. The table has around 30,000 distinct CDR3 sequences, 7% to 10% seen once. The rearrangement joins TRBV20-1 to TRBJ2-1; D not resolved. The sample comprised peripheral blood. This sequence was found in an adult who had HIV and had not received antiretroviral therapy, or was an uninfected healthy control (not recorded which). CDR3 nucleotides: TGCAGTGCTAGAGATGGGGTTGAGCAGTTCTTC. It encodes CSARDGVEQFF.